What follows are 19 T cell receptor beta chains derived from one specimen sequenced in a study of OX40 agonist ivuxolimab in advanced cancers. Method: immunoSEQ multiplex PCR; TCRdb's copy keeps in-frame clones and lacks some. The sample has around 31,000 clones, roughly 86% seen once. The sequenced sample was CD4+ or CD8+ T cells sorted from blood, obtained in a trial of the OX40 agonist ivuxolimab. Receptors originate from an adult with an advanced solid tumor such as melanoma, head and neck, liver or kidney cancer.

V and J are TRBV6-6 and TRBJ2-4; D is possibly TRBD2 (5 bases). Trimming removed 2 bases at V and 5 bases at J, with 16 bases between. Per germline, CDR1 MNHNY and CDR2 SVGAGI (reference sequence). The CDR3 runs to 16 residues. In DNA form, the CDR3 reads TGTGCCAGCAGTTACACCCGGGCTCGGGGTGAAAACATTCAGTACTTC. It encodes CASSYTRARGENIQYF.

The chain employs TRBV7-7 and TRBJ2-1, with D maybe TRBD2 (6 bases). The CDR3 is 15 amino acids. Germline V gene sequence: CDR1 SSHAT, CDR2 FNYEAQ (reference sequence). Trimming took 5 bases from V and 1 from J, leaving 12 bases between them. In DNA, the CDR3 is TGTGCCAGCAGCACTAGCTTAAGGTCCTACAATGAGCAGTTCTTC. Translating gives CASSTSLRSYNEQFF.

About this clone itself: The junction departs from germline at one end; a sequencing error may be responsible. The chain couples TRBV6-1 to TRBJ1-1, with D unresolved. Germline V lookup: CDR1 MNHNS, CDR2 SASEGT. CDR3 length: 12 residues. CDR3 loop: CASSEISQTPLF. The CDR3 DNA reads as TGTGCCAGCAGTGAAATATCTCAGACACCCCTCTTT.

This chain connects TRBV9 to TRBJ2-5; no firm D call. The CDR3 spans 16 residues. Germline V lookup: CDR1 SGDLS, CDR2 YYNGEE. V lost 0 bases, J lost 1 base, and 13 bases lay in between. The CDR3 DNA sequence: TGTGCCAGCAGCGTAGGCCGAGTCGCCCTCCAAGAGACCCAGTACTTC. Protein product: CASSVGRVALQETQYF.

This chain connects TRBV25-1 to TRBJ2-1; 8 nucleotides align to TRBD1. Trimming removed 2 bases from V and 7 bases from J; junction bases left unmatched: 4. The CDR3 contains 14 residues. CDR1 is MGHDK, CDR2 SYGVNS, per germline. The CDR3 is CASSERTGWNEQFF. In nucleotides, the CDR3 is TGTGCCAGCAGTGAAAGGACAGGGTGGAATGAGCAGTTCTTC.

CDR3 bases: TGTGCCAGCAGTTCCTCAGGGGGCCCGACCTACGAGCAGTACTTC. This encodes CASSSSGGPTYEQYF. This chain joins TRBV28 and TRBJ2-7; 8 nucleotides match TRBD1. V dropped 4 bases and J dropped 2; count of bases not matched to a gene: 7. This CDR3 has 15 residues. The germline V gene encodes CDR1 MDHEN and CDR2 SYDVKM.

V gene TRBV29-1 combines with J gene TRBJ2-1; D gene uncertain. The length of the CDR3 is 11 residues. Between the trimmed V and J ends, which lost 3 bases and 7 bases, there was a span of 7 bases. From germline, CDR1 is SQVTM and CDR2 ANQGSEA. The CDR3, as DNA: TGCAGCGTTGACACGGTTAATGAGCAGTTCTTC. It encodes CSVDTVNEQFF.

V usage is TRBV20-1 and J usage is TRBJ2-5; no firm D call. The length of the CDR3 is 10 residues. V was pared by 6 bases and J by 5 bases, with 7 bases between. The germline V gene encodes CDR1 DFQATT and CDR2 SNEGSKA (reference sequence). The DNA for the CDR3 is TGCAGTGCCCCATATGAGACCCAGTACTTC. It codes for CSAPYETQYF.

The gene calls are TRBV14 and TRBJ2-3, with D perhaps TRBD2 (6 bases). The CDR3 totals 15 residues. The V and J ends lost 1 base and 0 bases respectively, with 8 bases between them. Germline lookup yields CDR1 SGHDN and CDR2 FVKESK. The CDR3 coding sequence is TGTGCCAGCAGCCAAGTAGGGACTAGCACAGATACGCAGTATTTT. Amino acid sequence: CASSQVGTSTDTQYF.

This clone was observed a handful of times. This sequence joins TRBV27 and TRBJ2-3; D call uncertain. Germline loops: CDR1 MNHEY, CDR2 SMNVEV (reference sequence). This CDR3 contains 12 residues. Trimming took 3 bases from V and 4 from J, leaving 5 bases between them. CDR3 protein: CASSLRADTQYF. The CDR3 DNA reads TGTGCCAGCAGTTTGAGAGCAGATACGCAGTATTTT.

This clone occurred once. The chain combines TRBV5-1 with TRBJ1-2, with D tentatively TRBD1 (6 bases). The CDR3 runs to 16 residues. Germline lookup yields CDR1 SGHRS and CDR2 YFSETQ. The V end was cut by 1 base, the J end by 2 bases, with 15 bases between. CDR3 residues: CASSLNREALNYGYTF. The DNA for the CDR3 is TGCGCCAGCAGCTTGAACAGGGAGGCCTTAAACTATGGCTACACCTTC.

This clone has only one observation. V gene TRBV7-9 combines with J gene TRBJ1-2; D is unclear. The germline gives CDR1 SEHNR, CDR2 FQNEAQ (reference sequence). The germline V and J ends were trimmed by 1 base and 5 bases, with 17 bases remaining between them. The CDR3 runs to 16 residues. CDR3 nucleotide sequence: TGTGCCAGCAGCTTAGGTTGGGCAGGCGGGGAGTATGGCTACACCTTC. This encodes CASSLGWAGGEYGYTF.

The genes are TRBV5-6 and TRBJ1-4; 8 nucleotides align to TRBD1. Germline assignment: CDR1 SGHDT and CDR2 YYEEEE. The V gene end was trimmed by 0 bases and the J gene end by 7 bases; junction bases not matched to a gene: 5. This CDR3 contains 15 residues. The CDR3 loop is CASSLGTGRGEKLFF. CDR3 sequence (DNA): TGTGCCAGCAGCTTGGGGACAGGGCGGGGTGAAAAACTGTTTTTT.

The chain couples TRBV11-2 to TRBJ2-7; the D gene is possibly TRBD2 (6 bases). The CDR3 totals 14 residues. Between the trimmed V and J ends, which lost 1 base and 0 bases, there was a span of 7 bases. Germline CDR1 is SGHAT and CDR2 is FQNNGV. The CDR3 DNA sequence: TGTGCCAGCAGCTTAGGGGGGGACTCCTACGAGCAGTACTTC. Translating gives CASSLGGDSYEQYF.

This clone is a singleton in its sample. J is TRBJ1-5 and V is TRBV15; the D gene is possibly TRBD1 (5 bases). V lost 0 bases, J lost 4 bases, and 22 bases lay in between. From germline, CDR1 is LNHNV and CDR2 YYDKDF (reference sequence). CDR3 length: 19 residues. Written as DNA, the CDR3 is TGTGCCACCAGCAGAGAGTTGGCCAGGGTGGGTTGGAGAAATCAGCCCCAGCATTTT. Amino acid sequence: CATSRELARVGWRNQPQHF.

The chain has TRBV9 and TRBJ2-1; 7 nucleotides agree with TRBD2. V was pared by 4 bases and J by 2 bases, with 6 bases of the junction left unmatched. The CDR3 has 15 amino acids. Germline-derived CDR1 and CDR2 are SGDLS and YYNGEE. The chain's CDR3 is CASSSGLAAYNEQFF. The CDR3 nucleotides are TGTGCCAGCAGCTCCGGGCTAGCGGCCTACAATGAGCAGTTCTTC.

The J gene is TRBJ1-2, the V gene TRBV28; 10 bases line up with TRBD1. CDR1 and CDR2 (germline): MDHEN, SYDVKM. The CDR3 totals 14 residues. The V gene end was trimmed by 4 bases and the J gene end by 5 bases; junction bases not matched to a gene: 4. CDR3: CASSWDRGEYGYTF. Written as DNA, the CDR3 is TGTGCCAGCAGTTGGGACAGGGGTGAGTATGGCTACACCTTC.

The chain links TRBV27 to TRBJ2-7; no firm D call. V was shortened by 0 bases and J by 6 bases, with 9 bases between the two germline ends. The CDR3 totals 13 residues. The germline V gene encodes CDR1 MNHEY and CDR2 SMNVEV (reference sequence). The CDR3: CASSLSAAVEQYF. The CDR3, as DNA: TGTGCCAGCAGTTTATCGGCGGCAGTCGAGCAGTACTTC.

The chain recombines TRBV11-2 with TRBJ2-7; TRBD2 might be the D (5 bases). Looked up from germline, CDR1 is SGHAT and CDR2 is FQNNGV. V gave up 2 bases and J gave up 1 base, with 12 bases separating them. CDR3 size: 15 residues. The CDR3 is CASSLRETESYEQYF. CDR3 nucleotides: TGTGCCAGCAGCTTAAGGGAGACGGAATCCTACGAGCAGTACTTC.